Shown below are 16 T cell receptor beta chains from a single sample sequenced in a study of cytotoxic CD8 clonotypes in ibrutinib-treated CLL. The assay was immunoSEQ multiplex PCR, and TCRdb's table has in-frame clones only and misses some. The sample lists roughly 150,000 clones, approximately 80% occurring once. Sequences were derived from PBMCs, sampled after 12 months of ibrutinib treatment. These TCRs come from a human donor with chronic lymphocytic leukemia.

The V gene is TRBV6-1, the J gene TRBJ2-7, with TRBD1 as a possible D gene (6 bases). CDR1 MNHNS and CDR2 SASEGT come from the germline V gene. Deletions cut 7 bases from V and 2 bases from J, with 15 bases between. The CDR3 length is 14 residues. The CDR3 DNA sequence: TGTGCCAGCACGACGGGACAACTAACCTACGAGCAGTACTTC. Protein: CASTTGQLTYEQYF.

The chain combines TRBV7-2 with TRBJ2-3, with TRBD2 matching over 8 bases. Germline V lookup: CDR1 SGHTA, CDR2 FQGNSA. V lost 4 bases to trimming and J lost 0 bases; unmatched junction nucleotides: 3. The CDR3 is 15 residues long. The CDR3 DNA sequence: TGTGCCAGCAGCTATAGCGGGGTCAGCACAGATACGCAGTATTTT. Residues: CASSYSGVSTDTQYF.

V is TRBV28 and J is TRBJ1-4, with a tentative D call TRBD1 (5 bases). V shed 6 bases and J shed 4 bases, with 18 bases lying between them. The CDR3 is made up of 16 amino acids. Germline-derived CDR1 and CDR2 are MDHEN and SYDVKM. CDR3 in DNA: TGTGCCAGCAGGGCCCTTGACGGGGCGCGTAATGAAAAACTGTTTTTT. As protein: CASRALDGARNEKLFF.

The chain recombines TRBV7-2 with TRBJ1-6; D is possibly TRBD1 (5 bases). This CDR3 spans 18 amino acids. Trimming removed 5 bases at V and 0 bases at J, with 17 bases between. Germline CDR1 is SGHTA and CDR2 is FQGNSA. In DNA form, the CDR3 reads TGTGCCAGCAGCGCCGTCTTCATGGGACTCTCCTATAATTCACCCCTCCACTTT. It encodes CASSAVFMGLSYNSPLHF. Full variable domain (rest looked up from reference TRBV7-2 and TRBJ1-6): GAGVSQSPSNKVTEKGKDVELRCDPISGHTALYWYRQSLGQGLEFLIYFQGNSAPDKSGLPSDRFSAERTGGSVSTLTIQRTQQEDSAVYLCASSAVFMGLSYNSPLHFGNGTRLTVT.

The genes are TRBV7-2 and TRBJ2-6, with 10 bases aligning to TRBD1. Germline V gene lookup returns CDR1 SGHTA and CDR2 FQGNSA. The CDR3 consists of 18 residues. Germline trimming cut 4 bases from V and 5 bases from J; bases unmatched to any gene: 11. The chain's CDR3 is CASSSPPGQGPRANVLTF. CDR3 DNA: TGTGCCAGCAGCTCCCCCCCGGGACAGGGGCCGAGGGCCAACGTCCTGACTTTC.

CDR3 in DNA: TGTGCCAGCAGCCCGCTCCCTGGACAGGGAAGGGGCTCTGGAAACACCATATATTTT. It codes for CASSPLPGQGRGSGNTIYF. V is TRBV9 and J is TRBJ1-3, with 8 bases that match TRBD1. The J segment lost 0 bases and the V segment lost 4 bases, leaving 15 bases of the junction unmatched. The length of the CDR3 is 19 residues. Germline CDR1 and CDR2: SGDLS and YYNGEE.

The V gene is TRBV5-4, the J gene TRBJ2-7; D is unclear. CDR3 size: 12 residues. The V end lost 4 bases, the J end lost 7 bases, and 12 bases lay between the germline ends. Germline CDR1 and CDR2: SGHNT and YYREEE (reference sequence). The CDR3 here is CASSPPVGEQYF. CDR3 bases: TGTGCCAGCAGCCCCCCGGTAGGGGAGCAGTACTTC.

The J gene is TRBJ2-3, the V gene TRBV28, with 12 bases matching TRBD2. With 3 bases clipped from V and 4 bases from J, the junction kept 8 bases outside the gene matches. CDR3 length equals 17 residues. The germline gives CDR1 MDHEN, CDR2 SYDVKM. The CDR3 is CASSFFTSGRRADTQYF. The CDR3 DNA reads as TGTGCCAGCAGTTTCTTTACTAGCGGGAGGCGAGCAGATACGCAGTATTTT.

This clone was observed a handful of times. The chain joins TRBV2 to TRBJ1-1; 8 bases are shared with TRBD1. Losses at the gene ends were 4 bases for V and 12 bases for J; bases not matched to a gene: 7. The CDR3 has 12 residues. Germline CDR1 is SNHLY and CDR2 is FYNNEI. The CDR3 loop is CASSAMDRASFF. CDR3 DNA: TGTGCCAGCAGTGCGATGGACAGGGCTTCTTTCTTT.

V usage is TRBV9 and J usage is TRBJ2-2; D may be TRBD2 (5 bases). Per germline, CDR1 SGDLS and CDR2 YYNGEE. The CDR3 runs to 16 residues. V was shortened by 2 bases and J by 2 bases, with 13 bases between the two germline ends. CDR3 protein: CASSVQSGVNTGELFF. In DNA form, the CDR3 reads TGTGCCAGCAGCGTCCAAAGCGGCGTTAACACCGGGGAGCTGTTTTTT. Based on the CDR3 plus reference TRBV9 and TRBJ2-2, the full variable domain is DSGVTQTPKHLITATGQRVTLRCSPRSGDLSVYWYQQSLDQGLQFLIQYYNGEERAKGNILERFSAQQFPDLHSELNLSSLELGDSALYFCASSVQSGVNTGELFFGEGSRLTVL.

The chain is built from TRBV5-1 and TRBJ2-7; a weak D match, TRBD1 (7 bases). This CDR3 spans 15 amino acids. The germline V gene has CDR1 SGHRS and CDR2 YFSETQ. The V and J ends lost 4 bases and 0 bases respectively, with 14 bases between them. The CDR3 nucleotides read TGCGCCAGCAGCCAGCAGGGGGGAAGCTCCTACGAGCAGTACTTC. This gives the protein CASSQQGGSSYEQYF. Using reference TRBV5-1 and TRBJ2-7 for the parts outside the CDR3, the full variable domain is KAGVTQTPRYLIKTRGQQVTLSCSPISGHRSVSWYQQTPGQGLQFLFEYFSETQRNKGNFPGRFSGRQFSNSRSEMNVSTLELGDSALYLCASSQQGGSSYEQYFGPGTRLTVT.

This clone was detected a few times. This chain joins TRBV11-2 and TRBJ1-1, with no clear D. The germline V gene encodes CDR1 SGHAT and CDR2 FQNNGV. V lost 4 bases, J lost 6 bases, and 15 bases lay in between. This CDR3 spans 14 amino acids. CDR3 bases: TGTGCCAGCAGCTACCAAGGTGGGCTGGCTGAAGCTTTCTTT. It encodes CASSYQGGLAEAFF.

This chain connects TRBV6-5 to TRBJ1-1; possible D gene TRBD1, 5 bases. From germline, CDR1 is MNHEY and CDR2 SVGAGI. Trimming left V 5 bases short and J 8 bases short, with 12 bases between. The CDR3 loop spans 12 amino acids. In nucleotides, the CDR3 is TGTGCCAGCAGTGACAGATTTGAAGAAGCTTTCTTT. Protein: CASSDRFEEAFF.

The chain links TRBV7-2 to TRBJ2-5; a possible D gene is TRBD2 (5 bases). Germline CDR1 is SGHTA and CDR2 is FQGNSA. Trimming stripped 5 bases from V and 5 bases from J, with 21 bases between. This CDR3 region has 16 residues. The CDR3 region is CASSVWVGAGGETQYF. The CDR3 DNA reads as TGTGCCAGCAGCGTGTGGGTGGGAGCTGGCGGCGAGACCCAGTACTTC.

The V gene is TRBV7-2, the J gene TRBJ2-7; the match to TRBD2 covers 15 bases. The CDR3 has 15 amino acids. Germline CDR1 SGHTA, CDR2 FQGNSA. The V segment lost 5 bases and the J segment 6 bases; nucleotides outside the gene matches: 5. The CDR3 loop is CASSEGTSGGLEQYF. The DNA of the CDR3 is TGTGCCAGCAGCGAAGGGACTAGCGGGGGGCTCGAGCAGTACTTC.

This clone was detected only a few times. The V call is TRBV7-9, the J call TRBJ2-7; 10 bases line up with TRBD1. The CDR3 is made up of 17 amino acids. Germline lookup yields CDR1 SEHNR and CDR2 FQNEAQ (reference sequence). V lost 4 bases and J lost 0; bases outside the gene matches: 9. The CDR3 bases are TGTGCCAGCAGCTACTCTTCGGGACAGGGGCACTCCTACGAGCAGTACTTC. Translating gives CASSYSSGQGHSYEQYF.